The 28 T cell receptor beta chains below all came from one sample that was sequenced in a study of chemoradiotherapy in HPV16-positive cancers. Assay used: immunoSEQ multiplex PCR; TCRdb lists only in-frame clones, some missing. The table has 30,000 to 40,000 clones, approximately 90% seen once. The sequenced sample was blood, obtained from a patient who underwent chemoradiotherapy. The receptors come from a human donor with HPV-associated anogenital cancer.

The chain links TRBV2 to TRBJ1-1, with 7 positions matching TRBD1. This CDR3 has 11 amino acids. The trim removed 11 bases at V and 6 bases at J, leaving 6 bases unmatched. CDR1 SNHLY and CDR2 FYNNEI come from the germline V gene. Here the CDR3 reads CAGGQEAEAFF. The CDR3 DNA is TGTGCCGGTGGACAGGAGGCTGAAGCTTTCTTT.

The rearrangement uses TRBV5-4 and TRBJ2-1, with 7 bases fitting TRBD1. This CDR3 is 13 amino acids long. Germline assignment: CDR1 SGHNT and CDR2 YYREEE (reference sequence). V lost 4 bases and J lost 7; bases outside the gene matches: 5. CDR3 in amino acids: CASSDRAWNEQFF. CDR3 nucleotides: TGTGCCAGCAGCGACAGGGCGTGGAATGAGCAGTTCTTC.

The chain uses TRBV4-2 and TRBJ1-5; D is undetermined. Trimming pared 0 bases from V and 4 bases from J, leaving 10 bases between. CDR3 size: 15 residues. Germline V gene data show CDR1 as LGHNA and CDR2 as YNFKEQ. This CDR3 is CASSQEGTVNQPQHF. The CDR3 nucleotides are TGTGCCAGCAGCCAAGAAGGAACAGTAAATCAGCCCCAGCATTTT.

The genes are TRBV9 and TRBJ1-1, with D tentatively TRBD1 (5 bases). V gave up 4 bases and J gave up 4 bases, with 14 bases separating them. Germline assignment: CDR1 SGDLS and CDR2 YYNGEE. This CDR3 is built from 14 residues. The CDR3 loop is CASSPSDKITEAFF. In DNA, the CDR3 is TGTGCCAGCAGCCCGTCGGACAAAATCACTGAAGCTTTCTTT.

The chain is built from TRBV4-3 and TRBJ1-1; 8 bases line up with TRBD1. V lost 3 bases to trimming and J lost 10 bases; unmatched junction nucleotides: 7. The CDR3 runs 13 residues. The germline V gene encodes CDR1 LGHNA and CDR2 YSLEER. CDR3 in DNA: TGCGCCAGCAGCCAGCGACAGGGGATGGTAGCTTTCTTT. Translated: CASSQRQGMVAFF.

This chain links TRBV9 with TRBJ1-2; D gene unclear. Trimming took 5 bases from V and 7 from J, leaving 27 bases between them. The germline CDR1 and CDR2 sequences are SGDLS and YYNGEE. The CDR3 spans 17 residues. In DNA form, the CDR3 reads TGTGCCAGCAGTAACCGCCTGTGTAAGGCGGACCTCTGTGGCTACACCTTC. The encoded protein is CASSNRLCKADLCGYTF.

This clone has a single count. The V call is TRBV6-1, the J call TRBJ1-4; D is uncertain. The CDR3 runs 15 residues. Germline V gives CDR1 MNHNS, CDR2 SASEGT. Trimming removed 4 bases at V and 7 bases at J, with 16 bases between. For the CDR3, the DNA is TGTGCCAGCAGTGGTAGGTCGGCAGCCAGTGAAAAACTGTTTTTT. Encoded protein: CASSGRSAASEKLFF.

V gene TRBV15 combines with J gene TRBJ1-5, with D tentatively TRBD1 (5 bases). Trimming took off 4 bases at V and 5 bases at J, with 12 bases between the two ends. The CDR3 extends over 14 amino acids. Germline V gives CDR1 LNHNV, CDR2 YYDKDF (reference sequence). In nucleotides, the CDR3 is TGTGCCACCAGCATAGGGGAAGAGGATCAGCCCCAGCATTTT. Protein sequence: CATSIGEEDQPQHF.

The chain combines TRBV2 with TRBJ1-4, with TRBD1 matching 10 bases. Germline V gives CDR1 SNHLY, CDR2 FYNNEI. This CDR3 contains 15 residues. The V segment lost 5 bases and the J segment 10 bases; nucleotides outside the gene matches: 10. The CDR3 nucleotides read TGTGCCAGCAGTTATACCGGGACAGGGGAACGAAAACTGTTTTTT. This codes for CASSYTGTGERKLFF.

The V gene is TRBV7-8, the J gene TRBJ1-2, with TRBD1 as a possible D gene (5 bases). V lost 5 bases and J 5 bases, leaving 18 bases between the germline ends. Germline V gene data show CDR1 as SGHVS and CDR2 as FQNEAQ. This CDR3 spans 15 amino acids. The CDR3 region is CASSPNWDRRYGYTF. For the CDR3, the DNA is TGTGCCAGCAGCCCTAACTGGGACCGGCGGTATGGCTACACCTTC.

This chain links TRBV5-1 with TRBJ2-5; the D is unclear. With 0 bases removed from V and 4 bases from J, the gap between germline ends came to 13 bases. Germline V gene sequence: CDR1 SGHRS, CDR2 YFSETQ. CDR3 length: 15 residues. This chain's CDR3 is CASSLGPPQGETQYF. CDR3 nucleotide sequence: TGCGCCAGCAGCTTGGGTCCCCCTCAAGGAGAGACCCAGTACTTC.

This rearrangement joins TRBV6-1 to TRBJ2-1; D is possibly TRBD1 or TRBD2 (5 bases each). The CDR3 spans 14 residues. Per the germline V gene, CDR1 is MNHNS and CDR2 is SASEGT. V lost 6 bases, J lost 1 base, and 10 bases lay in between. The CDR3 loop reads CASSGAGSYNEQFF. CDR3 in DNA: TGTGCCAGCAGCGGGGCAGGTTCCTACAATGAGCAGTTCTTC.

V usage is TRBV5-4 and J usage is TRBJ2-7; D is unclear. The CDR3 is made up of 12 amino acids. Germline V gene data show CDR1 as SGHNT and CDR2 as YYREEE (reference sequence). Trimming stripped 0 bases from V and 4 bases from J, with 5 bases between. CDR3 sequence (DNA): TGTGCCAGCAGCTTGGAACGGTACGAGCAGTACTTC. Translating gives CASSLERYEQYF. Together with reference TRBV5-4 and TRBJ2-7, the CDR3 gives the full variable domain: ETGVTQSPTHLIKTRGQQVTLRCSSQSGHNTVSWYQQALGQGPQFIFQYYREEENGRGNFPPRFSGLQFPNYSSELNVNALELDDSALYLCASSLERYEQYFGPGTRLTVT.

As DNA, the CDR3 is TGTGCCAGCAGTGAAAGGCTCGGCAGGAACATTCAGTACTTC. Translation gives CASSERLGRNIQYF. The chain links TRBV2 to TRBJ2-4; D remains unclear. Germline V CDR1 and CDR2: SNHLY, FYNNEI. This CDR3 comprises 14 residues. Trimming removed 2 bases at V and 7 bases at J, with 12 bases between.

In this sample, this clone turned up a few times. The chain couples TRBV4-2 to TRBJ1-6; D not certain. Germline V gene data show CDR1 as LGHNA and CDR2 as YNFKEQ. Between the trimmed V and J ends, which lost 0 bases and 10 bases, there was a span of 13 bases. CDR3 length: 15 residues. The CDR3 DNA reads TGTGCCAGCAGCCAAGACCCTTCGTTAGGCTCACCCCTCCACTTT. Its protein product is CASSQDPSLGSPLHF.

The chain recombines TRBV7-2 with TRBJ2-1; 8 bases fit TRBD2. Germline V gene data show CDR1 as SGHTA and CDR2 as FQGNSA. Unmatched junction bases numbered 6, after V lost 1 base and J lost 10 bases. The length of the CDR3 is 14 residues. The CDR3 spells CASSLEREIGEQFF. Written as DNA, the CDR3 is TGTGCCAGCAGCTTAGAGCGGGAGATAGGAGAGCAGTTCTTC.

This chain uses TRBV7-3 with TRBJ2-1; the D gene is possibly TRBD1 (5 bases). The CDR3 extends over 13 amino acids. Germline V CDR1 and CDR2: SGHTA, FQGTGA. V shed 5 bases and J shed 7 bases, with 12 bases lying between them. The CDR3 loop reads CASSLDRENEQFF. Here the CDR3 DNA reads TGTGCCAGCAGCCTAGACAGAGAGAATGAGCAGTTCTTC.

The chain has TRBV7-2 and TRBJ2-3; TRBD2 matches 9 bases. The V and J ends lost 5 bases and 2 bases, in that order; junction bases with no gene match: 8. CDR3 length: 16 amino acids. The germline gives CDR1 SGHTA, CDR2 FQGNSA. The CDR3 region is CASSRRRGGFTDTQYF. DNA of the CDR3: TGTGCCAGCAGCCGACGGCGGGGGGGCTTCACAGATACGCAGTATTTT.

CDR3 amino acids: CASSLVLGFNYGYTF. The CDR3 bases are TGTGCCAGCAGCTTAGTTCTAGGGTTTAACTATGGCTACACCTTC. The V gene is TRBV7-9, the J gene TRBJ1-2; D is undetermined. Germline lookup yields CDR1 SEHNR and CDR2 FQNEAQ (reference sequence). The CDR3 is 15 residues long. V gave up 1 base and J gave up 1 base, with 10 bases separating them.

The V gene is TRBV19, the J gene TRBJ2-1, with TRBD2 matching over 8 bases. The length of the CDR3 is 16 residues. With V trimmed by 5 bases and J by 3 bases, 9 bases remained unmatched. Germline V CDR1 and CDR2: LNHDA, SQIVND (reference sequence). CDR3 amino acids: CASSPFAGGSYNEQFF. CDR3 DNA sequence: TGTGCCAGTAGTCCGTTTGCGGGGGGAAGCTACAATGAGCAGTTCTTC.

The chain links TRBV4-3 to TRBJ2-2; TRBD1 matches at 9 bases. The CDR3 length is 15 residues. The V gene end was trimmed by 4 bases and the J gene end by 4 bases; junction bases not matched to a gene: 4. CDR1 is LGHNA and CDR2 is YSLEER in the germline V gene. The CDR3 bases are TGCGCCAGCAGCCGGGGGACAGGGAGCACCGGGGAGCTGTTTTTT. It translates to CASSRGTGSTGELFF.

This rearrangement joins TRBV6-5 to TRBJ1-2; D is unclear. V lost 2 bases and J 6 bases, leaving 10 bases between the germline ends. Germline lookup yields CDR1 MNHEY and CDR2 SVGAGI. There are 13 residues in the CDR3. DNA of the CDR3: TGTGCCAGCAGTTACGGGGAGGGTGATGGCTACACCTTC. It yields the protein CASSYGEGDGYTF.

The CDR3 region is CASGRGGAYNEQFF. In DNA form, the CDR3 reads TGTGCTAGTGGGAGGGGGGGTGCCTACAATGAGCAGTTCTTC. The J gene is TRBJ2-1, the V gene TRBV12-5; tentative D call: TRBD2 (7 bases). Trimming took 6 bases from V and 2 from J, leaving 11 bases between them. This CDR3 is 14 amino acids long. CDR1 LGHNT and CDR2 FRNRAP come from the germline V gene.

This chain joins TRBV6-4 and TRBJ2-7; D unresolved. This CDR3 contains 11 residues. Trimming pared 7 bases from V and 5 bases from J, leaving 9 bases between. Looked up from germline, CDR1 is MRHNA and CDR2 is SNTAGT. The CDR3 region is CASITCHEQYF. CDR3 nucleotide sequence: TGTGCCAGCATAACATGCCACGAGCAGTACTTC.

Concerning this clone itself: Germline and junction disagree at one end, which may indicate a read error. The CDR3 nucleotides read TGTGCCAGAAGCAGGTGTCTCTTC. Protein sequence: CARSRCLF. The chain has TRBV5-3 and TRBJ1-2, with unresolved D. Being an ORF, TRBV5-3 has a function that is uncertain. This CDR3 is 8 amino acids long.

The chain combines TRBV7-9 with TRBJ1-2; D uncertain. V lost 2 bases and J 8 bases, leaving 12 bases between the germline ends. This CDR3 spans 13 amino acids. Germline-derived CDR1 and CDR2 are SEHNR and FQNEAQ (reference sequence). CDR3 protein: CASSLSPTPGYTF. The DNA for the CDR3 is TGTGCCAGCAGCTTAAGTCCGACGCCGGGCTACACCTTC.

V and J are TRBV19 and TRBJ2-3; D is unresolved. V was clipped by 3 bases and J by 2 bases, with 9 bases between them. In germline, CDR1 is LNHDA, CDR2 SQIVND (reference sequence). The CDR3 covers 14 residues. DNA of the CDR3: TGTGCCAGTAGTATCTCGGGTCTCACAGATACGCAGTATTTT. Encoded protein: CASSISGLTDTQYF.

V usage is TRBV11-2 and J usage is TRBJ2-1; 12 bases map to TRBD2. Germline V gene lookup returns CDR1 SGHAT and CDR2 FQNNGV. This CDR3 has 16 residues. V gave up 5 bases and J gave up 4 bases; unmatched junction bases: 6. The CDR3 loop reads CASSPRLAGVYNEQFF. The CDR3 bases are TGTGCCAGCAGCCCACGACTAGCGGGGGTATACAATGAGCAGTTCTTC. The full variable domain, rest sourced from reference TRBV11-2 and TRBJ2-1, is EAGVAQSPRYKIIEKRQSVAFWCNPISGHATLYWYQQILGQGPKLLIQFQNNGVVDDSQLPKDRFSAERLKGVDSTLKIQPAKLEDSAVYLCASSPRLAGVYNEQFFGPGTRLTVL.